This is a list of T cell receptor beta chains from one sample in a study of cytomegalovirus exposure and HLA in healthy donors. Here immunoSEQ multiplex PCR was the method, and the copy in TCRdb shows in-frame clones only, minus some. The table has more than 140,000 clones, 70% to 85% seen once. Sample: PBMCs. The receptors shown here come from a woman aged 40-49 years in good health and CMV-seronegative. CDR3s include the opening cysteine and the closing phenylalanine or tryptophan. A D gene is named only where the DNA matches it firmly. Size is stated for part of the rows, as once, few or many counts, or as a class when the clone is expanded.

v_call	d_call	j_call	clone_size	cdr3_nt	cdr3_aa
TRBV10-3	.	TRBJ2-7	.	TGTGCCATCAGCCTACAGGTCGTCTCCTACGAGCAGTACTTC	CAISLQVVSYEQYF
TRBV15	TRBD1	TRBJ2-7	.	TGTGCCACCAGCAGAGAGGGGACAGCTAACTACGAGCAGTACTTC	CATSREGTANYEQYF
TRBV6-5	TRBD2	TRBJ2-5	.	TGTGCCAGCAGTTACTCTGGCGGGAGACTTCAAGAGACCCAGTACTTC	CASSYSGGRLQETQYF
TRBV5-6	TRBD2	TRBJ2-3	.	TGTGCCAGCGGAGCGGGAGGGCATAGGGGGGATACGCAGTATTTT	CASGAGGHRGDTQYF
TRBV28	.	TRBJ1-1	.	TGTGCCAGCAGTTTAAGGGGCTATGAAGCTTTCTTT	CASSLRGYEAFF
TRBV28	TRBD1	TRBJ2-7	.	TGTGCCAGCAGCTTAGAGAGGGACAGCATCTATTACGGGCAGTACTTC	CASSLERDSIYYGQYF
TRBV7-9	.	TRBJ1-3	few	TGTGCCAGCAGCTTAAGTCTAAGCTCTGGAAACACCATATATTTT	CASSLSLSSGNTIYF
TRBV18	.	TRBJ1-2	.	TGTGCCAGCTCACCGGTCTTTTCGGGAGATCACTATGGCTACACCTTC	CASSPVFSGDHYGYTF
TRBV28	.	TRBJ1-1	.	TGTGCCAGCAGTTTCCCAGACAAATTGAACACTGAAGCTTTCTTT	CASSFPDKLNTEAFF
TRBV5-5	.	TRBJ1-4	.	TGTGCCAGCAGCCCCCGTGTGGGGGGGGAAAAACTGTTTTTT	CASSPRVGGEKLFF
TRBV25-1	.	TRBJ2-2	.	TGTGCCAGCAGTGAATATATCGGGGAGCTGTTTTTT	CASSEYIGELFF
TRBV28	TRBD1	TRBJ1-1	.	TGTGCCAGCAGTACCGAAGGGACAGTATACATGAACACTGAAGCTTTCTTT	CASSTEGTVYMNTEAFF
TRBV27	.	TRBJ2-3	few	TGTGCCAGCAGACCTCAGCGGAGCGGTGCTACGCAGTATTTT	CASRPQRSGATQYF
TRBV4-1	.	TRBJ2-7	.	TGCGCCAGCAGCCAGGACCGGGACACCTACGAGCAGTACTTC	CASSQDRDTYEQYF
TRBV5-4	TRBD2	TRBJ2-7	.	TGTGCCAGCAGCCCGGGGGGATGGGGGTCCGACTACGAGCAGTACTTC	CASSPGGWGSDYEQYF
TRBV4-1	.	TRBJ1-2	.	TGCGCCAGCAGCCAACGGGAGTCCACTACCTATGGCTACACCTTC	CASSQRESTTYGYTF
TRBV13	.	TRBJ2-7	.	TGTGCCAGCAGCTCGACATTAACCTACGAGCAGTACTTC	CASSSTLTYEQYF
TRBV4-3	TRBD1	TRBJ2-6	once	TGCGCCAGCAGCCAAGGGACAGGGTATGGGGCCAACGTCCTGACTTTC	CASSQGTGYGANVLTF
TRBV5-4	TRBD1	TRBJ2-7	once	TGTGCCAGCAGCACGGGACAGATCTACGAGCAGTACTTC	CASSTGQIYEQYF
TRBV5-4	TRBD2	TRBJ2-1	few	TGTGCCAGCAGCTCAACAGGGAGTCTAGCGGGAAAGAGGGGTTACAATGAGCAGTTCTTC	CASSSTGSLAGKRGYNEQFF
TRBV14	.	TRBJ2-7	.	TGTGCCAGCAGCCCTCACGCGAGGGGGATGAAGTACTTC	CASSPHARGMKYF
TRBV4-2	TRBD1	TRBJ2-7	.	TGTGCCAGCAGCGCGTCCGGGACAGGGGACTACGAGCAGTACTTC	CASSASGTGDYEQYF
TRBV18	.	TRBJ2-1	.	TGTGCCAGCTCACCATCGGGGACCCCGGGGGATGAGCAGTTCTTC	CASSPSGTPGDEQFF
TRBV27	.	TRBJ2-1	.	TGTGCCAGCAGTTTACCGGGAGAGCGATACAATGAGCAGTTCTTC	CASSLPGERYNEQFF
TRBV7-2	.	TRBJ1-4	few	TGTGCCAGCAGCTCCGAGCTTGCAACTAATGAAAAACTGTTTTTT	CASSSELATNEKLFF
TRBV4-2	.	TRBJ1-2	.	TGTGCCAGCAGCCAAGAATTCGCGGTTAACTATGGCTACACCTTC	CASSQEFAVNYGYTF
TRBV7-2	.	TRBJ2-2	once	TGTGCCAGCAGCCATACTGACACCGGGGAGCTGTTTTTT	CASSHTDTGELFF
TRBV27	.	TRBJ1-3	.	TGTGCCAGCTCACGAAGGGGCCGCTCTGGAAACACCATATATTTT	CASSRRGRSGNTIYF
TRBV5-1	TRBD2	TRBJ2-3	.	TGCGCCAGCAGCCCGGGACTAGCGGAGGGAGCAGATACGCAGTATTTT	CASSPGLAEGADTQYF